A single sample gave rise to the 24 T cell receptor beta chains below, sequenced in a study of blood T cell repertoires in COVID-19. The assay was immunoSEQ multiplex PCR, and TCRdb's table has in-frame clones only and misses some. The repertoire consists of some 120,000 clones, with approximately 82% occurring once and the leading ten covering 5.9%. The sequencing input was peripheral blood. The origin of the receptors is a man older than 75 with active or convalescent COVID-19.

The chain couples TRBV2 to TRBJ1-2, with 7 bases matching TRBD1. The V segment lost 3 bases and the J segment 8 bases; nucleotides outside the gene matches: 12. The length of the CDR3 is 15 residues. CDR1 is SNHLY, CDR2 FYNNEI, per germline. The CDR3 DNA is TGTGCCAGCAGTGATTGGGGACAGCCCTCACGGGGCTACACCTTC. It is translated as CASSDWGQPSRGYTF.

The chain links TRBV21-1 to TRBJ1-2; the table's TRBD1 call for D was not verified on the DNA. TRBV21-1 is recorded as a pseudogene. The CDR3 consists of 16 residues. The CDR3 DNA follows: TGTGCCAGCAGCGAAGGACAGGGGCCTTCCGGCTATGGCTACACCTTC. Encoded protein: CASSEGQGPSGYGYTF.

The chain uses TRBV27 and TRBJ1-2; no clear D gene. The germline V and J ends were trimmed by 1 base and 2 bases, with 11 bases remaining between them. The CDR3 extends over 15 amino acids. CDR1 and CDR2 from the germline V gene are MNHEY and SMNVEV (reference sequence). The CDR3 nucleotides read TGTGCCAGCAGTTTATTGGGCAAGGCAAACTATGGCTACACCTTC. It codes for CASSLLGKANYGYTF.

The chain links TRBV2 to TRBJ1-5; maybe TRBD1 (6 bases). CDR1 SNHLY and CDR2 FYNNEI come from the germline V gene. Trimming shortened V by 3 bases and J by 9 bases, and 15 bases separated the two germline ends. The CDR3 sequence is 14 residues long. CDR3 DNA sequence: TGTGCCAGCAGTGAGGCGCCAGGGGATTGGCCCCAGCATTTT. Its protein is CASSEAPGDWPQHF.

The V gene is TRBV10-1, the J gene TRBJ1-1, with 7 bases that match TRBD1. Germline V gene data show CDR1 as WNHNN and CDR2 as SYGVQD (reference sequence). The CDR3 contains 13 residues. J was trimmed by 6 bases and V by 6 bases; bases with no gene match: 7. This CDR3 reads CASRTGMESEAFF. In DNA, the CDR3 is TGCGCCAGCAGGACAGGGATGGAGTCTGAAGCTTTCTTT.

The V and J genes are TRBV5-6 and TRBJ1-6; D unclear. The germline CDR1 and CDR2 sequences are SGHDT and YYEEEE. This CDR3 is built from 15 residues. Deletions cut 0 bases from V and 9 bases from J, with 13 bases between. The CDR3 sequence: CASSLDWAGSSPLHF. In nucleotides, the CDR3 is TGTGCCAGCAGCTTGGATTGGGCGGGGAGTTCACCCCTCCACTTT.

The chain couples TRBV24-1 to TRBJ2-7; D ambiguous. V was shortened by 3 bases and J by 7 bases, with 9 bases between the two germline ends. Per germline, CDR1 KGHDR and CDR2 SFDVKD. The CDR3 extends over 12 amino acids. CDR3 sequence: CATSDTEEEQYF. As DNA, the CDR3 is TGTGCCACCAGTGATACAGAAGAAGAGCAGTACTTC.

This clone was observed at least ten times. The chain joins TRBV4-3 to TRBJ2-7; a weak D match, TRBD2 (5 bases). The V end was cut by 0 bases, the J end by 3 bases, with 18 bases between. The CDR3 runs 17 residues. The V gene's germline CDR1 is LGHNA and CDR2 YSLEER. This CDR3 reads CASSQDRALASDYEQYF. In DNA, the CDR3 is TGCGCCAGCAGCCAAGATAGAGCCTTAGCGTCAGACTACGAGCAGTACTTC.

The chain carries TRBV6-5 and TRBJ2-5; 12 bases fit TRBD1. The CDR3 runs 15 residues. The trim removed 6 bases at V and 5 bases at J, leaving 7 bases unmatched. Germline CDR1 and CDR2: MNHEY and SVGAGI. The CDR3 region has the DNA TGTGCCAGCAGGGGACAGGGGGCCCTTTTGGAGACCCAGTACTTC. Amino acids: CASRGQGALLETQYF.

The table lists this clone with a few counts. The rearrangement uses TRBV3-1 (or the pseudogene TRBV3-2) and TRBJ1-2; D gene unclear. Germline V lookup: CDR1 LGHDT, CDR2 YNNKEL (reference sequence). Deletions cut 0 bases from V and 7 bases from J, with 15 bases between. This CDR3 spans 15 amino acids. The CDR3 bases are TGTGCCAGCAGCCAAGATCGAGCAAGACAATTTGGCTACACCTTC. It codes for CASSQDRARQFGYTF.

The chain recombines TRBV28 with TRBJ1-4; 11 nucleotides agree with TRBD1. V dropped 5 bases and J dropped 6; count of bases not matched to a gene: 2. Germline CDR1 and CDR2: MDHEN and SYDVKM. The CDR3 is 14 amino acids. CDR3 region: CASSPGQGDEKLFF. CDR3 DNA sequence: TGTGCCAGCAGTCCGGGACAGGGGGATGAAAAACTGTTTTTT.

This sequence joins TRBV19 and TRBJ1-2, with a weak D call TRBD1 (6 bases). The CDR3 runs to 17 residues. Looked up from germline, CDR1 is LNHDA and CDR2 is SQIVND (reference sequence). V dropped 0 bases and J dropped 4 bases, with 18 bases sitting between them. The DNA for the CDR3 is TGTGCCAGTAGTATAGATGGGGACACTGACTTCCTCTATGGCTACACCTTC. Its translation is CASSIDGDTDFLYGYTF.

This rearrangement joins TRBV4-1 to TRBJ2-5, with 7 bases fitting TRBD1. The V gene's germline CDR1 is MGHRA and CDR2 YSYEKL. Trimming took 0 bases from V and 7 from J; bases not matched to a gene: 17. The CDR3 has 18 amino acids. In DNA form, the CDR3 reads TGCGCCAGCAGCCAAGATACGGGCGCCAAACAGGGGAAATGGACCCAGTACTTC. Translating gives CASSQDTGAKQGKWTQYF.

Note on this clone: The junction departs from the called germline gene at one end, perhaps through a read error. The CDR3 nucleotides are TGTGCTAGCAGCACCCCGACAGCCAACTCTGGAAACACCATATATTTT. The encoded protein is CASSTPTANSGNTIYF. The rearrangement joins TRBV7-7 to TRBJ1-3, with D maybe TRBD1 (5 bases). This CDR3 has 16 residues. Germline V gives CDR1 SSHAT, CDR2 FNYEAQ (reference sequence).

This CDR3 reads CASSLPSGGAETQYF. The CDR3 DNA sequence: TGTGCCAGCAGCTTGCCCAGCGGGGGGGCAGAGACCCAGTACTTC. V gene TRBV5-4 combines with J gene TRBJ2-5; 10 bases agree with TRBD2. The CDR3 is 15 amino acids. The V and J ends lost 1 base and 4 bases, in that order; junction bases with no gene match: 4. CDR1 is SGHNT and CDR2 is YYREEE in the germline V gene (reference sequence).

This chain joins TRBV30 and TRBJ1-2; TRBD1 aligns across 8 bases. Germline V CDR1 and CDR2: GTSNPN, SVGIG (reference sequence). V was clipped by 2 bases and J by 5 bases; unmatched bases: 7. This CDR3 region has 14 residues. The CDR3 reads CAWSLGQGLYGYTF. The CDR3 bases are TGTGCCTGGAGTCTCGGACAGGGACTGTATGGCTACACCTTC.

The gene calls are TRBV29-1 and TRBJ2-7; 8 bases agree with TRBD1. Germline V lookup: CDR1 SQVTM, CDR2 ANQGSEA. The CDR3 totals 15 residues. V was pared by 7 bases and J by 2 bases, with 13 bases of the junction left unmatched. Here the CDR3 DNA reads TGCAGCGCAGGGACCTTCGACAGGGGCCCCTACGAGCAGTACTTC. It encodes CSAGTFDRGPYEQYF.

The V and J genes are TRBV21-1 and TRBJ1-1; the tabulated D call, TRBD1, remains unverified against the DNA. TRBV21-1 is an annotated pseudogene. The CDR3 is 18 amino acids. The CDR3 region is CASSKVGTGECANTEAFF. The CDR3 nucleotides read TGTGCCAGCAGCAAAGTGGGGACAGGGGAGTGTGCGAACACTGAAGCTTTCTTT.

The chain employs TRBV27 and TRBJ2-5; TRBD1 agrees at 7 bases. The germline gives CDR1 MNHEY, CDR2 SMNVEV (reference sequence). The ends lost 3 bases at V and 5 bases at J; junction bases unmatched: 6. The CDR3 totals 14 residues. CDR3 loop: CASSFHDRDETQYF. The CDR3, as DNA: TGTGCCAGCAGTTTTCACGACAGGGATGAGACCCAGTACTTC.

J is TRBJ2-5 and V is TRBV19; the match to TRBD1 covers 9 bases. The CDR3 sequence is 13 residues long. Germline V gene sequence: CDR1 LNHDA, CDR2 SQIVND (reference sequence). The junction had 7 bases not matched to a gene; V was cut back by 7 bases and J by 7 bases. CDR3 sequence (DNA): TGTGCCAGTACGGACAGGGGCCTAGGGACCCAGTACTTC. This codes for CASTDRGLGTQYF.

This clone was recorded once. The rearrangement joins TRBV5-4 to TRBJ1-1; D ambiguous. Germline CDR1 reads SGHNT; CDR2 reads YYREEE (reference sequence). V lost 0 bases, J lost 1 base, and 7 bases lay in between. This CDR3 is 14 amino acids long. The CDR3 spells CASSLVGGNTEAFF. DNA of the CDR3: TGTGCCAGCAGCTTGGTTGGCGGGAACACTGAAGCTTTCTTT.

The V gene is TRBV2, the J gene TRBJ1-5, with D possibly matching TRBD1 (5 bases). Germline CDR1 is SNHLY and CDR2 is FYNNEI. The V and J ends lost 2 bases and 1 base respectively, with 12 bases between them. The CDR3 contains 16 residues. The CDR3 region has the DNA TGTGCCAGCAGTGAACAGGGCACCTTGAGCAATCAGCCCCAGCATTTT. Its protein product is CASSEQGTLSNQPQHF.

CDR3 loop: CASSLDSAGDTQYF. Written as DNA, the CDR3 is TGCGCCAGCAGCTTGGACTCGGCCGGGGATACGCAGTATTTT. The chain employs TRBV5-1 and TRBJ2-3; D gene uncertain. Germline V gene lookup returns CDR1 SGHRS and CDR2 YFSETQ. CDR3 length: 14 amino acids. Trimming stripped 0 bases from V and 6 bases from J, with 11 bases between.

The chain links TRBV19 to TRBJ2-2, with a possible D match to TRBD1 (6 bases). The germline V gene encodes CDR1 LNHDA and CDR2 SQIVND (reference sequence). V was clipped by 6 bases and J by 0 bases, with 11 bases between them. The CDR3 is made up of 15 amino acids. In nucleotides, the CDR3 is TGTGCCAGTAGCAGGGACATTACGAACACCGGGGAGCTGTTTTTT. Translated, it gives CASSRDITNTGELFF.